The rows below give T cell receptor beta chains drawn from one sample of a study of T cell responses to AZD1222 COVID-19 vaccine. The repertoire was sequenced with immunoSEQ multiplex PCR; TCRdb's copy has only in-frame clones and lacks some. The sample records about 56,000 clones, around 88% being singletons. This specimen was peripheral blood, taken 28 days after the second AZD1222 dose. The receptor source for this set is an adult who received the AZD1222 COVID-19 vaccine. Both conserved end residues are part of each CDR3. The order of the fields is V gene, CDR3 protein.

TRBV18 CASSRGTGGGSYGYTF
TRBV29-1 CSVARDSYEQYF
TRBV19 CASHRDLTTDTQYF
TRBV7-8 CASSPPTGIGYTF
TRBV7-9 CASSRQGWGAYGYTF
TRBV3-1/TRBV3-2 CASSDWTGLLNEQFF
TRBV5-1 CASSLSRGLHNEQFF
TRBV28 CASSPGGARNTEAFF
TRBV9 CASSPRQGISYEQYF
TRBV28 CASRAGHSYEQYF